Listed below are T cell receptor beta chains from one sample, sequenced in a study of cytomegalovirus exposure and HLA in healthy donors. The table came from immunoSEQ multiplex PCR; TCRdb's copy has only in-frame clones and leaves some out. The sample has approximately 140,000 clones; over 60% are singletons. The sequenced sample consisted of PBMCs. These receptors all come from a man aged 40-50 years in good health and CMV-seropositive. The CDR3 runs from the conserved cysteine through the conserved F or W. The D gene is left open where the match is weak. The size field is filled for only some rows; it gives once, few, many or a size class.

j_call: TRBJ1-1; clone_size: few; cdr3_length: 16; d_call: TRBD1; v_call: TRBV5-8; cdr3_aa: CASSLGRGLRNTEAFF; cdr3_nt: TGTGCCAGCAGCTTGGGCAGGGGGCTAAGGAATACTGAAGCTTTCTTT
j_call: TRBJ2-7; clone_size: -; cdr3_length: 16; d_call: TRBD1; v_call: TRBV2; cdr3_aa: CASSGSGQGALYEQYF; cdr3_nt: TGTGCCAGCAGCGGTAGCGGACAGGGGGCTTTGTACGAGCAGTACTTC
j_call: TRBJ1-3; clone_size: -; cdr3_length: 16; d_call: -; v_call: TRBV10-3; cdr3_aa: CAISEHGLKAGNTIYF; cdr3_nt: TGTGCCATCAGTGAGCACGGGTTGAAGGCTGGAAACACCATATATTTT
j_call: TRBJ2-1; clone_size: -; cdr3_length: 14; d_call: TRBD1; v_call: TRBV19; cdr3_aa: CASGQGGNYNEQFF; cdr3_nt: TGTGCCAGTGGACAGGGTGGCAACTACAATGAGCAGTTCTTC
j_call: TRBJ1-5; clone_size: -; cdr3_length: 13; d_call: -; v_call: TRBV28; cdr3_aa: CASSASEVQPQHF; cdr3_nt: TGTGCCAGCAGCGCCTCGGAGGTTCAGCCCCAGCATTTT
j_call: TRBJ2-1; clone_size: once; cdr3_length: 16; d_call: TRBD2; v_call: TRBV5-4; cdr3_aa: CASSPSGTRSYNEQFF; cdr3_nt: TGTGCCAGCAGCCCGTCCGGGACTAGGTCCTACAATGAGCAGTTCTTC
j_call: TRBJ2-5; clone_size: -; cdr3_length: 16; d_call: TRBD1; v_call: TRBV7-2; cdr3_aa: CASRIGQGPGQETQYF; cdr3_nt: TGTGCCAGCAGGATTGGACAGGGCCCCGGCCAAGAGACCCAGTACTTC
j_call: TRBJ1-2; clone_size: -; cdr3_length: 14; d_call: -; v_call: TRBV6-5; cdr3_aa: CASSYGGRTVGYTF; cdr3_nt: TGTGCCAGCAGTTACGGGGGCCGGACAGTCGGCTACACCTTC
j_call: TRBJ2-3; clone_size: -; cdr3_length: 16; d_call: -; v_call: TRBV4-2; cdr3_aa: CASSQARGTPVDTQYF; cdr3_nt: TGTGCCAGCAGCCAAGCTCGAGGGACTCCTGTGGATACGCAGTATTTT
j_call: TRBJ1-5; clone_size: -; cdr3_length: 15; d_call: TRBD1; v_call: TRBV10-2; cdr3_aa: CASSSPGQVNQPQHF; cdr3_nt: TGCGCCAGCAGCTCTCCCGGACAGGTCAATCAGCCCCAGCATTTT
j_call: TRBJ2-7; clone_size: -; cdr3_length: 16; d_call: TRBD2; v_call: TRBV7-2; cdr3_aa: CASSSGLAGTTYEQYF; cdr3_nt: TGTGCCAGCAGCTCCGGACTAGCGGGGACCACCTACGAGCAGTACTTC
j_call: TRBJ2-4; clone_size: -; cdr3_length: 15; d_call: -; v_call: TRBV2; cdr3_aa: CASSEPGGPKNIQYF; cdr3_nt: TGTGCCAGCAGTGAACCAGGAGGACCCAAAAACATTCAGTACTTC
j_call: TRBJ2-4; clone_size: -; cdr3_length: 17; d_call: TRBD1; v_call: TRBV19; cdr3_aa: CASSINKMGQGSNIQYF; cdr3_nt: TGTGCCAGTAGTATTAACAAAATGGGACAGGGGTCGAACATTCAGTACTTC
j_call: TRBJ2-7; clone_size: -; cdr3_length: 13; d_call: -; v_call: TRBV28; cdr3_aa: CATVAGTYYEQYF; cdr3_nt: TGTGCCACGGTGGCGGGCACTTACTACGAGCAGTACTTC
j_call: TRBJ2-7; clone_size: -; cdr3_length: 16; d_call: TRBD2; v_call: TRBV4-1; cdr3_aa: CASSPFRGEGSYEQYF; cdr3_nt: TGCGCCAGCAGCCCCTTCCGGGGGGAAGGCTCCTACGAGCAGTACTTC
j_call: TRBJ1-1; clone_size: -; cdr3_length: 16; d_call: -; v_call: TRBV15; cdr3_aa: CATSRDRISSTGEAFF; cdr3_nt: TGTGCCACCAGCAGAGATCGGATATCCTCTACGGGTGAAGCTTTCTTT
j_call: TRBJ2-5; clone_size: -; cdr3_length: 18; d_call: -; v_call: TRBV21-1; cdr3_aa: CASSSHPGDREAQETQYF; cdr3_nt: TGTGCCAGCAGCTCACACCCCGGGGACAGGGAGGCCCAGGAGACCCAGTACTTC
j_call: TRBJ2-3; clone_size: -; cdr3_length: 12; d_call: -; v_call: TRBV7-9; cdr3_aa: CASSLDLDTQYF; cdr3_nt: TGTGCCAGCAGCTTAGATCTAGATACGCAGTATTTT
j_call: TRBJ2-1; clone_size: -; cdr3_length: 15; d_call: -; v_call: TRBV10-3; cdr3_aa: CAISEESAVVAEQFF; cdr3_nt: TGTGCCATCAGTGAGGAGTCAGCGGTAGTGGCTGAGCAGTTCTTC
j_call: TRBJ2-5; clone_size: -; cdr3_length: 13; d_call: -; v_call: TRBV28; cdr3_aa: CASRQVAARRQYF; cdr3_nt: TGTGCCAGCAGACAAGTGGCGGCGCGACGCCAGTACTTC
j_call: TRBJ1-2; clone_size: -; cdr3_length: 13; d_call: -; v_call: TRBV6-5; cdr3_aa: CASRTQGDYGYTF; cdr3_nt: TGTGCCAGCAGAACTCAGGGCGACTATGGCTACACCTTC
j_call: TRBJ1-2; clone_size: -; cdr3_length: 12; d_call: -; v_call: TRBV25-1; cdr3_aa: CASSEQFYGYTF; cdr3_nt: TGTGCCAGCAGTGAACAGTTCTATGGCTACACCTTC
j_call: TRBJ2-7; clone_size: -; cdr3_length: 13; d_call: TRBD1; v_call: TRBV30; cdr3_aa: CAWSSDRGYEQYF; cdr3_nt: TGTGCCTGGAGCTCGGACAGGGGTTACGAGCAGTACTTC
j_call: TRBJ2-5; clone_size: -; cdr3_length: 14; d_call: -; v_call: TRBV18; cdr3_aa: CASSPLAAQETQYF; cdr3_nt: TGTGCCAGCTCACCGCTGGCGGCTCAAGAGACCCAGTACTTC
j_call: TRBJ2-5; clone_size: -; cdr3_length: 15; d_call: TRBD2; v_call: TRBV7-3; cdr3_aa: CASSLVPSGRETQYF; cdr3_nt: TGTGCCAGCAGCTTAGTACCTAGCGGGAGAGAGACCCAGTACTTC
j_call: TRBJ1-5; clone_size: few; cdr3_length: 14; d_call: -; v_call: TRBV30; cdr3_aa: CAWSAGLGNQPQHF; cdr3_nt: TGTGCCTGGAGCGCGGGACTTGGGAATCAGCCCCAGCATTTT
j_call: TRBJ2-7; clone_size: few; cdr3_length: 13; d_call: TRBD2; v_call: TRBV7-8; cdr3_aa: CASAGEGGYEQYF; cdr3_nt: TGTGCCAGCGCCGGGGAGGGAGGCTACGAGCAGTACTTC
j_call: TRBJ1-3; clone_size: -; cdr3_length: 19; d_call: TRBD1; v_call: TRBV11-2; cdr3_aa: CASSLGPLPDRVSGNTIYF; cdr3_nt: TGTGCCAGCAGCTTAGGGCCCCTACCGGACAGGGTGTCTGGAAACACCATATATTTT
j_call: TRBJ2-1; clone_size: -; cdr3_length: 16; d_call: TRBD2; v_call: TRBV7-2; cdr3_aa: CASSLGTSGSYNEQFF; cdr3_nt: TGTGCCAGCAGCCTGGGGACTAGCGGCTCCTACAATGAGCAGTTCTTC
j_call: TRBJ1-1; clone_size: -; cdr3_length: 13; d_call: TRBD1; v_call: TRBV30; cdr3_aa: CAWTTGARTEAFF; cdr3_nt: TGTGCCTGGACGACAGGGGCGCGGACTGAAGCTTTCTTT
j_call: TRBJ2-7; clone_size: -; cdr3_length: 12; d_call: -; v_call: TRBV11-3; cdr3_aa: CASSLLDDEQYF; cdr3_nt: TGTGCCAGCAGCTTACTAGACGACGAGCAGTACTTC
j_call: TRBJ1-2; clone_size: few; cdr3_length: 15; d_call: TRBD1; v_call: TRBV2; cdr3_aa: CASSPGTGMTGGYTF; cdr3_nt: TGTGCCAGCAGTCCCGGGACAGGAATGACGGGGGGCTACACCTTC
j_call: TRBJ1-1; clone_size: few; cdr3_length: 13; d_call: TRBD1; v_call: TRBV5-8; cdr3_aa: CASSPQGGAEAFF; cdr3_nt: TGTGCCAGCAGCCCACAGGGGGGAGCTGAAGCTTTCTTT
j_call: TRBJ1-3; clone_size: -; cdr3_length: 14; d_call: -; v_call: TRBV11-2; cdr3_aa: CASSLGVGGNTIYF; cdr3_nt: TGTGCCAGCAGCTTAGGAGTCGGTGGAAACACCATATATTTT
j_call: TRBJ1-4; clone_size: -; cdr3_length: 11; d_call: -; v_call: TRBV28; cdr3_aa: CASRSYSKLFF; cdr3_nt: TGTGCCAGCAGGAGTTACAGTAAACTGTTTTTT
j_call: TRBJ1-2; clone_size: -; cdr3_length: 15; d_call: -; v_call: TRBV9; cdr3_aa: CASSVVSGGAWGYTF; cdr3_nt: TGTGCCAGCAGCGTCGTCAGTGGGGGGGCCTGGGGCTACACCTTC
j_call: TRBJ2-7; clone_size: few; cdr3_length: 13; d_call: -; v_call: TRBV2; cdr3_aa: CASSENVGHEQYF; cdr3_nt: TGTGCCAGCAGTGAAAATGTGGGCCACGAGCAGTACTTC
j_call: TRBJ2-7; clone_size: -; cdr3_length: 12; d_call: TRBD2; v_call: TRBV4-3; cdr3_aa: CASSQEAGVLYF; cdr3_nt: TGCGCCAGCAGCCAGGAAGCGGGAGTGCTGTACTTC
j_call: TRBJ2-7; clone_size: -; cdr3_length: 16; d_call: TRBD2; v_call: TRBV4-3; cdr3_aa: CASSQVASGVSYEQYF; cdr3_nt: TGCGCCAGCAGCCAAGTTGCTAGCGGGGTCTCCTACGAGCAGTACTTC
j_call: TRBJ2-1; clone_size: once; cdr3_length: 16; d_call: TRBD1; v_call: TRBV5-6; cdr3_aa: CASRTEGDRDLGEQFF; cdr3_nt: TGTGCCAGCAGGACGGAAGGGGACAGGGATCTAGGTGAGCAGTTCTTC
j_call: TRBJ1-1; clone_size: -; cdr3_length: 14; d_call: TRBD1; v_call: TRBV28; cdr3_aa: CASRPGQMNTEAFF; cdr3_nt: TGTGCCAGCAGACCGGGACAGATGAACACTGAAGCTTTCTTT
j_call: TRBJ2-1; clone_size: -; cdr3_length: 16; d_call: -; v_call: TRBV5-6; cdr3_aa: CASSRRAQFKFNEQFF; cdr3_nt: TGTGCCAGCAGCCGGAGGGCCCAGTTCAAATTCAATGAGCAGTTCTTC
j_call: TRBJ2-2; clone_size: -; cdr3_length: 15; d_call: TRBD1; v_call: TRBV28; cdr3_aa: CASSIRDRSTGELFF; cdr3_nt: TGTGCCAGCAGCATCCGGGACAGATCCACCGGGGAGCTGTTTTTT